This TCR beta chain came from a study of CD8+ T cells in alopecia areata. Study-wide results and limits: In lesional scalp, particularly from alopecia totalis/universalis, clonality was higher than in normal scalp.

In its sample, this clone was seen a few times. What it binds is not known. The sample's treatment: oral pan-JAK inhibitor, 5-10 mg twice daily. Lesional scalp punch biopsies and peripheral blood came from alopecia areata patients. The sequencing template was cDNA reverse transcribed from extracted RNA. Produced via immunoSEQ multiplex PCR; TCRdb's table is partial and in-frame only. This sample has over 150,000 clones; approximately 62% occur once, and the top ten carry approximately 14%. V was clipped by 6 bases and J by 3 bases, with 6 bases between them. Germline CDR1 and CDR2: ENHRY and SYGVKD. This CDR3 contains 13 residues.

The sample was CD4+ T cells sorted from blood, taken at week 24, from a patient treated with tofacitinib. The receptor comes from a human donor with alopecia areata. The chain couples TRBV10-3 to TRBJ1-6; D remains ambiguous. In DNA, the CDR3 is TGTGCCATCAGCGCGTTCTATAATTCACCCCTCCACTTT. This sequence encodes CAISAFYNSPLHF.